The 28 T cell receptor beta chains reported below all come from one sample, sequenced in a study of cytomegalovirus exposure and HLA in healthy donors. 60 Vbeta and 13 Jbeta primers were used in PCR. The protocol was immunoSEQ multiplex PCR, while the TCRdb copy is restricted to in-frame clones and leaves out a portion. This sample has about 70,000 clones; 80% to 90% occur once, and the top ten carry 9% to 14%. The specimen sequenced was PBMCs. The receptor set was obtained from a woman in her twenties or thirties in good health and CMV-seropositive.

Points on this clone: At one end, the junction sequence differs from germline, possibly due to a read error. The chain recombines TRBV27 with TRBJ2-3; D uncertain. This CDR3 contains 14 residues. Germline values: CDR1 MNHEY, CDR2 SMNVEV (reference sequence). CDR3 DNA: TGTGCCAGCAGGGGTCGACTTGCTCAAGATGCGCAGTATTTT. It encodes CASRGRLAQDAQYF.

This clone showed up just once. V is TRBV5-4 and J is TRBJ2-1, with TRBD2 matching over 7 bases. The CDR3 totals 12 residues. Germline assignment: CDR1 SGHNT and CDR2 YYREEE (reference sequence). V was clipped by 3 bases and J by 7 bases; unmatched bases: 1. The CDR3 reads CASSWGGNEQFF. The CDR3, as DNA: TGTGCCAGCAGCTGGGGGGGAAATGAGCAGTTCTTC. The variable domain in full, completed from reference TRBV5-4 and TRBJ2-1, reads ETGVTQSPTHLIKTRGQQVTLRCSSQSGHNTVSWYQQALGQGPQFIFQYYREEENGRGNFPPRFSGLQFPNYSSELNVNALELDDSALYLCASSWGGNEQFFGPGTRLTVL.

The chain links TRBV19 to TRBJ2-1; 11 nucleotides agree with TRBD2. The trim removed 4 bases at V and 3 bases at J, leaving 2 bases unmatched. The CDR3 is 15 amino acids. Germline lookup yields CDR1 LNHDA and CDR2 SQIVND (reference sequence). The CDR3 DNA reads TGTGCCAGTAGTAGTCTAGCGGGAGGCTACAATGAGCAGTTCTTC. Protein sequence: CASSSLAGGYNEQFF.

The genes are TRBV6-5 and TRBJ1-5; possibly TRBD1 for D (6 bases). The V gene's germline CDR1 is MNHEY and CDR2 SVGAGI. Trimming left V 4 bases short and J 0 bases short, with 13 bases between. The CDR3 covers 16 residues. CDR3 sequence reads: CASSSRQAYSNQPQHF. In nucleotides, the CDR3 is TGTGCCAGCAGTTCACGACAGGCGTATAGCAATCAGCCCCAGCATTTT.

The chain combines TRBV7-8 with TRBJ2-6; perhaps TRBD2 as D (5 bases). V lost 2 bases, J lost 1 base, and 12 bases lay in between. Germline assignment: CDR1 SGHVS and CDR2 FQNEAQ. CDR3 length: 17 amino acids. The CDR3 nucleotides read TGTGCCAGCAGCTTAAGGACGGGGAGATCTGGGGCCAACGTCCTGACTTTC. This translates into CASSLRTGRSGANVLTF.

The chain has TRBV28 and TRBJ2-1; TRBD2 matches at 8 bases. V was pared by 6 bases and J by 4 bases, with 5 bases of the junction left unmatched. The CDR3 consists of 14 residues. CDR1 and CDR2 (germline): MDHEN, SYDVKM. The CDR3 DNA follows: TGTGCCAGCAGCCGGGGGGGGAGGTACAATGAGCAGTTCTTC. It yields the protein CASSRGGRYNEQFF. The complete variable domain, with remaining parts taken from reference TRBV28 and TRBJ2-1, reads DVKVTQSSRYLVKRTGEKVFLECVQDMDHENMFWYRQDPGLGLRLIYFSYDVKMKEKGDIPEGYSVSREKKERFSLILESASTNQTSMYLCASSRGGRYNEQFFGPGTRLTVL.

The CDR3 sequence: CASIPSGDYEQYF. The CDR3 DNA is TGTGCCAGCATCCCTAGCGGGGACTACGAGCAGTACTTC. V and J are TRBV2 and TRBJ2-7, with TRBD2 matching over 9 bases. V gave up 7 bases and J gave up 3 bases; unmatched junction bases: 4. The CDR3 runs 13 residues. Per germline, CDR1 SNHLY and CDR2 FYNNEI. Full variable domain (outside the CDR3, taken from reference TRBV2 and TRBJ2-7): EPEVTQTPSHQVTQMGQEVILRCVPISNHLYFYWYRQILGQKVEFLVSFYNNEISEKSEIFDDQFSVERPDGSNFTLKIRSTKLEDSAMYFCASIPSGDYEQYFGPGTRLTVT.

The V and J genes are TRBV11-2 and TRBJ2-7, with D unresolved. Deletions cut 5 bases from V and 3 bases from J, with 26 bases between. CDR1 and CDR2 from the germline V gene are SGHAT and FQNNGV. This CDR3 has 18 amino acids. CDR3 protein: CASSLYPFQPGIIYEQYF. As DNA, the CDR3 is TGTGCCAGCAGCCTTTATCCCTTTCAACCCGGTATCATCTACGAGCAGTACTTC.

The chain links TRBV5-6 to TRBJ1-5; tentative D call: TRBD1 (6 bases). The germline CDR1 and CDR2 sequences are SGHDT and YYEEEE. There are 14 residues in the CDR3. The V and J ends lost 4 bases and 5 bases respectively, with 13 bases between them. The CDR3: CASSHRDTDQPQHF. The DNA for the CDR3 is TGTGCCAGCAGCCACAGGGACACTGATCAGCCCCAGCATTTT.

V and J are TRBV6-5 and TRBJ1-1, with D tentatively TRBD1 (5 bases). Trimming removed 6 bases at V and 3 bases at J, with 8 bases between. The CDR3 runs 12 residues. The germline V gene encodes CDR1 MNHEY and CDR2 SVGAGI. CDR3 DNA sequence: TGTGCCAGCAGGGGGCCATACACTGAAGCTTTCTTT. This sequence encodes CASRGPYTEAFF.

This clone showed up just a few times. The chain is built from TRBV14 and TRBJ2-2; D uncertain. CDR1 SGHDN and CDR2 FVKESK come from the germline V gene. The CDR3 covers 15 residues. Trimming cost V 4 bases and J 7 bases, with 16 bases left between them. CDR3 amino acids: CASSLFGRGDGELFF. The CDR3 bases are TGTGCCAGCAGCCTTTTTGGCAGAGGAGACGGGGAGCTGTTTTTT.

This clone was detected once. DNA of the CDR3: TGCGCCAGCAGCTTGGTTCAGGGGATTAACGCCTACGAGCAGTACTTC. It specifies CASSLVQGINAYEQYF. The J gene is TRBJ2-7, the V gene TRBV5-1; weak D call: TRBD1 (6 bases). Germline assignment: CDR1 SGHRS and CDR2 YFSETQ. The CDR3 extends over 16 amino acids. V gave up 0 bases and J gave up 2 bases, with 15 bases separating them.

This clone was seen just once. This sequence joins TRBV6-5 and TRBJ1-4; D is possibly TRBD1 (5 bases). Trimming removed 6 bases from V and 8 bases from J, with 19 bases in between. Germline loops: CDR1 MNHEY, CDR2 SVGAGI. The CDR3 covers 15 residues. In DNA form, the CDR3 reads TGTGCCAGCAGACGCCTTGGCAGGGATGGAGAAAAACTGTTTTTT. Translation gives CASRRLGRDGEKLFF.

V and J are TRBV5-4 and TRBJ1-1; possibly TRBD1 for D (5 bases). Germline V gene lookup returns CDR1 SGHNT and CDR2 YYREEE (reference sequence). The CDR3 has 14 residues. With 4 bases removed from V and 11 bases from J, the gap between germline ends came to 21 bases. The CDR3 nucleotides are TGTGCCAGCAGCGTATTAGAGACCAGGGTAGGGGCTTTCTTT. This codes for CASSVLETRVGAFF.

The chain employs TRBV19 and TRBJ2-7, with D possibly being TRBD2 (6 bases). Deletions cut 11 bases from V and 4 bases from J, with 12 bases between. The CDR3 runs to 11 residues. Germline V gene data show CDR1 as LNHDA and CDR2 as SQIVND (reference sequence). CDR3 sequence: CASGDWYEQYF. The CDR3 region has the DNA TGTGCCTCGGGAGATTGGTACGAGCAGTACTTC.

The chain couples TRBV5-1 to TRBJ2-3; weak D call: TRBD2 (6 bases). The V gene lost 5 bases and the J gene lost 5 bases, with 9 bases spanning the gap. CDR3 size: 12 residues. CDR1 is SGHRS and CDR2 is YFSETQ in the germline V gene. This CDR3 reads CASSGTQDTQYF. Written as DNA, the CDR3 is TGCGCCAGCAGTGGGACTCAAGATACGCAGTATTTT.

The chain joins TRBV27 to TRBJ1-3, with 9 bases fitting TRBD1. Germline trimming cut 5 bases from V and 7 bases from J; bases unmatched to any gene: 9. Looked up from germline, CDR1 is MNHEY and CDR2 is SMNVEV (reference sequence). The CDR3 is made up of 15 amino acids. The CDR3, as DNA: TGTGCCAGCAGTCGGACAGGGGCCAGTTGGAACACCATATATTTT. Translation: CASSRTGASWNTIYF.

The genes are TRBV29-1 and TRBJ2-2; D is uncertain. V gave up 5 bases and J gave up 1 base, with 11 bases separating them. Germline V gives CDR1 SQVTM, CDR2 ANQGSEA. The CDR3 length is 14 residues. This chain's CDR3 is CSVSPVLNTGELFF. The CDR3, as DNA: TGCAGCGTTTCGCCGGTGCTGAACACCGGGGAGCTGTTTTTT.

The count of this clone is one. CDR3 residues: CASSIPGASQPQHF. Here the CDR3 DNA reads TGTGCCAGTAGTATCCCGGGAGCAAGTCAGCCCCAGCATTTT. The chain uses TRBV19 and TRBJ1-5, with unresolved D. V lost 3 bases and J 6 bases, leaving 12 bases between the germline ends. Germline V lookup: CDR1 LNHDA, CDR2 SQIVND (reference sequence). CDR3 length: 14 amino acids.

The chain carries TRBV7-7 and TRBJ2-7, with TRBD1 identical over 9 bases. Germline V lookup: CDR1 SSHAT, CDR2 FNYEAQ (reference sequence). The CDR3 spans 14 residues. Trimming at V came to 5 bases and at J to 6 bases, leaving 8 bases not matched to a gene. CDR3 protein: CASSPDRGSREQYF. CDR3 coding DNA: TGTGCCAGCAGCCCGGACAGGGGTTCTCGCGAGCAGTACTTC.

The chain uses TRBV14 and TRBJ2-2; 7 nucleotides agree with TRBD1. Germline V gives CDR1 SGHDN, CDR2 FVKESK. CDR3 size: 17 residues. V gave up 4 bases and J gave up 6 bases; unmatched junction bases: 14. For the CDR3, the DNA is TGTGCCAGCAGCCGTAGCTACAGGGGACGTTCTCCCGGGGAGCTGTTTTTT. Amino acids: CASSRSYRGRSPGELFF.

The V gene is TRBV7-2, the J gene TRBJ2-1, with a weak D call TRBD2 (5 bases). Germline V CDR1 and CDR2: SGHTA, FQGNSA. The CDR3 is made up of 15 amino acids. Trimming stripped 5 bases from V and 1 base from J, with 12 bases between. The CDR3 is CASSDGLSSYNEQFF. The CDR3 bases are TGTGCCAGCAGCGACGGACTGTCATCCTACAATGAGCAGTTCTTC.

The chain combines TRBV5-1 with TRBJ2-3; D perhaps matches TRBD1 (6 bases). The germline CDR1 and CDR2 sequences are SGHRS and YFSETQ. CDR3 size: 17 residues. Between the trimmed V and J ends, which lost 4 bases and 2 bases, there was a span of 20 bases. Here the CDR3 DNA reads TGCGCCAGCAGCCCCGACCCAGCACAGGGTACCACAGATACGCAGTATTTT. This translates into CASSPDPAQGTTDTQYF.

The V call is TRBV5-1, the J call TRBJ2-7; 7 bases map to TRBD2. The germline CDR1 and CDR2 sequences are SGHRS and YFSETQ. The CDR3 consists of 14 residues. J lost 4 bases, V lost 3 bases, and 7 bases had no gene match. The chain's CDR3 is CASSSGPGGYEQYF. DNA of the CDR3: TGCGCCAGCAGCTCAGGACCCGGGGGGTACGAGCAGTACTTC.

The CDR3, as DNA: TGCGCCAGCAGTAGGCCGACGGGGGCCGGGGAGCTGTTTTTT. Its translation: CASSRPTGAGELFF. This rearrangement joins TRBV5-1 to TRBJ2-2; weak D call: TRBD2 (6 bases). Germline V gene data show CDR1 as SGHRS and CDR2 as YFSETQ. Trimming took 5 bases from V and 6 from J, leaving 14 bases between them. The CDR3 spans 14 residues.

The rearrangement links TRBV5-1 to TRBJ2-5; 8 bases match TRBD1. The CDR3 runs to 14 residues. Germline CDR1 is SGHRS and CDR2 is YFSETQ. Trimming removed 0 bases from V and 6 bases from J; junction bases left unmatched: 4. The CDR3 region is CASSLATGGQTQYF. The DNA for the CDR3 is TGCGCCAGCAGCTTGGCAACAGGGGGTCAGACCCAGTACTTC. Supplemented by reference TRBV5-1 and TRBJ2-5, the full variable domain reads KAGVTQTPRYLIKTRGQQVTLSCSPISGHRSVSWYQQTPGQGLQFLFEYFSETQRNKGNFPGRFSGRQFSNSRSEMNVSTLELGDSALYLCASSLATGGQTQYFGPGTRLLVL.

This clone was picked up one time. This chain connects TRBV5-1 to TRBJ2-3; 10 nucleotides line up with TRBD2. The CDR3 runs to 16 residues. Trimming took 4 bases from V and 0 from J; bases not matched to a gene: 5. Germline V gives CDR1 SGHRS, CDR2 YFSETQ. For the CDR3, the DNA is TGCGCCAGCAGCATACGAGCGGGAGGGAGCACAGATACGCAGTATTTT. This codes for CASSIRAGGSTDTQYF.

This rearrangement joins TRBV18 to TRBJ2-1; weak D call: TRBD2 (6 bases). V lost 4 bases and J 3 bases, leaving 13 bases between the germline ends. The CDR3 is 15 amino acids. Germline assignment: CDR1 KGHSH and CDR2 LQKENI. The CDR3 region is CASSLSGLFYNEQFF. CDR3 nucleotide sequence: TGTGCCAGCTCACTCTCGGGACTTTTCTACAATGAGCAGTTCTTC.